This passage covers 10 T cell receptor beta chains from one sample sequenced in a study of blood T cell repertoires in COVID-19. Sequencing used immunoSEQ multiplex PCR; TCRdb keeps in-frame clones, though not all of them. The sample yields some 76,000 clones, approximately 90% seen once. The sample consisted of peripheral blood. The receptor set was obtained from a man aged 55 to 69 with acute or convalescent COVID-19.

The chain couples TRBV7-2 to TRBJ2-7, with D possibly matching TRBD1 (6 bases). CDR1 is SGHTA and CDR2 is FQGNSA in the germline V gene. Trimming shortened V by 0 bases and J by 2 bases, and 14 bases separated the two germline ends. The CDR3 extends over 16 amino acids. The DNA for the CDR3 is TGTGCCAGCAGCTTAGCGAGCACAGGGCGGACCTACGAGCAGTACTTC. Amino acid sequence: CASSLASTGRTYEQYF.

The CDR3 sequence is CASSLTPGQMNTEAFF. The CDR3 DNA follows: TGTGCCAGCAGCTTAACCCCGGGACAGATGAACACTGAAGCTTTCTTT. The chain uses TRBV11-2 and TRBJ1-1; 7 bases agree with TRBD1. The germline CDR1 and CDR2 sequences are SGHAT and FQNNGV. The CDR3 is made up of 16 amino acids. With 2 bases clipped from V and 0 bases from J, the junction kept 6 bases outside the gene matches.

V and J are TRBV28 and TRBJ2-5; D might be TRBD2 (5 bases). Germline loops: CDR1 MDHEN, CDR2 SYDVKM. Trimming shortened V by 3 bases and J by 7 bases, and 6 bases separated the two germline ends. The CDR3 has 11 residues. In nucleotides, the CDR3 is TGTGCCAGCAGTTTTGCGGGGACCCAGTACTTC. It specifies CASSFAGTQYF.

CDR3 nucleotides: TGTGCCAGCAGCTTTGAGGACACTTATGGCTACACCTTC. Its protein is CASSFEDTYGYTF. V is TRBV7-2 and J is TRBJ1-2; possibly TRBD1 for D (5 bases). The germline CDR1 and CDR2 sequences are SGHTA and FQGNSA. Between the trimmed V and J ends, which lost 3 bases and 5 bases, there was a span of 10 bases. This CDR3 is built from 13 residues.

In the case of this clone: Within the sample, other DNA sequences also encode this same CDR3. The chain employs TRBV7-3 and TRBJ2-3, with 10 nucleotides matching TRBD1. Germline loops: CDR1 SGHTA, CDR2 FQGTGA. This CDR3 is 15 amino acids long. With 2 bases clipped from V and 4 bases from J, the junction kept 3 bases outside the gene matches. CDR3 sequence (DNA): TGTGCCAGCAGCTTAGACAGGGGGCTGGCAGATACGCAGTATTTT. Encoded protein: CASSLDRGLADTQYF.

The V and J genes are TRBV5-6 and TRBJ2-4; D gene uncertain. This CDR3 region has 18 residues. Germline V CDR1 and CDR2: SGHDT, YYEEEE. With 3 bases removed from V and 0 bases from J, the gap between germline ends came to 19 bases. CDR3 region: CASSSITEPLIAKNIQYF. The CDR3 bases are TGTGCCAGCAGCTCCATAACGGAGCCGCTTATAGCCAAAAACATTCAGTACTTC.

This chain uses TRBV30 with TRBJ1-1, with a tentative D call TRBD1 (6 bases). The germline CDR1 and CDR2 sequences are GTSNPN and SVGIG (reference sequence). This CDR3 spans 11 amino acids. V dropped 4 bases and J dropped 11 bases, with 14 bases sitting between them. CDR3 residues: CAWKFGQLAFF. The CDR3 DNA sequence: TGTGCCTGGAAATTTGGACAGCTGGCTTTCTTT.

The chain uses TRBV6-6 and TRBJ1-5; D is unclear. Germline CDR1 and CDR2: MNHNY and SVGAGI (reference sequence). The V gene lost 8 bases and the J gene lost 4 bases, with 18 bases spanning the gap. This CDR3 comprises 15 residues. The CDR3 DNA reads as TGTGCCAGCTCCCCCAATCCGGGGTTGAATCAGCCCCAGCATTTT. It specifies CASSPNPGLNQPQHF.

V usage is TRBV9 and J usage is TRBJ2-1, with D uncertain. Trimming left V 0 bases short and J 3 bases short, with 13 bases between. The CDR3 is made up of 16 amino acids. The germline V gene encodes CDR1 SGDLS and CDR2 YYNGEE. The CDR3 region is CASSVVPELLYNEQFF. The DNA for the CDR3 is TGTGCCAGCAGCGTAGTCCCGGAGCTTCTCTACAATGAGCAGTTCTTC.

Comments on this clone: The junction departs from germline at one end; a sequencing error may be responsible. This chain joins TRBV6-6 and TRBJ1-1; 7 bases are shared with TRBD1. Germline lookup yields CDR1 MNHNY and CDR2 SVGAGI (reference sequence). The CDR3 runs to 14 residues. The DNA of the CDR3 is TGTGCCAGCACTTACGACAGGGTTTCTGATGAAGCTTTCTTT. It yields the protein CASTYDRVSDEAFF.